This entry describes one T cell receptor (beta chain). This receptor's antigen is unknown. It has no much larger one-base neighbor in the sample; base qualities were not kept. This entry belongs to a study of neoadjuvant anti-PD-1 for oral cavity cancer (dated by TCRdb to 2020 to 2022). Looking at the study overall: Three to four biweekly doses of nivolumab at 3 mg/kg were mostly administered to patients before curative-intent surgical resection. Patients without progression received a fourth nivolumab dose around day 43 and underwent definitive surgical resection on days 50-56. Responders were defined as patients with complete response, partial response or stable disease by RECIST 1.1; non-responders were defined as patients with progression. The parent correlative cohort had 11 to 12 patients and a response rate of about 35%.

Inclusive of the bounding cysteine and phenylalanine, the CDR3 is 15 residues long. CDR3 DNA only is kept here, 45 bases in frame from base 1. The germline V gene yields MNHEY for CDR1 and SVGAGI for CDR2. Between the V and J ends, shortened by 6 bases and 1 base respectively, the junction contains 13 bases. General findings and caveats noted by the study authors: Higher pretreatment blood Treg/Th17 ratios correlated with both higher pretreatment blood TCRbeta clonality and lower post-treatment tumor TCRbeta clonality. Within PBMCs, T cell clonality (Gini index) was significantly higher in non-responders than responders after neoadjuvant nivolumab. Only three patients per response group were included in the TCR analyses, and the authors called for validation in larger cohorts.

Interpreted using the paper, the time point label stands for: after neoadjuvant nivolumab, at surgical resection. The patients had newly diagnosed stage II-IVA oral cavity squamous cell carcinoma and had not received any prior systemic or radiation treatment. The cohort consisted of patients with HPV-negative, locally advanced oral cavity squamous cell carcinoma. No culture maintenance or expansion was done, as the peripheral blood mononuclear cells went straight to analysis. The samples were drawn from a longitudinal correlative study tied to a single-arm phase II trial testing neoadjuvant nivolumab in oral cavity squamous cell carcinoma. Subject-matched pre- and post-treatment PBMCs and tumors from three responders and three non-responders underwent genomic DNA-based TCRbeta sequencing. Peripheral blood mononuclear cells were collected before nivolumab treatment and were collected again after treatment, at the time of surgery. Genomic DNA was isolated from PBMCs using the Maxwell RSC DNA from Cells kit.

For deep sequencing of PBMC libraries, mostly about 0.45 ug of input genomic DNA was used, and six replicates were run per sample. Following the manufacturer's instructions, the team built TCRbeta libraries using the immunoSEQ hsTCRbeta kit. The completed libraries were mixed into a single pool at 3 nM, then sequenced with an Illumina NovaSeq 6000 S4 flow cell. The original methods were these. Raw data preprocessing and quality control were performed with the immunoSEQ Analyzer. The analysis was limited to productive rearrangements, and each clonotype was defined by a unique CDR3 amino acid sequence. Repertoire clonality was estimated as the Gini-Simpson index, which was calculated using the R package tcR. Gini indices were compared with Student's t test, and associations with tumor size change were assessed by Pearson correlation. Not all clones reach the TCRdb copy of this immuneACCESS table, which keeps in-frame sequences only. Checked studies attribute under half of the gap to unresolved V genes and leave the rest unexplained. The V and J calls and clone size are taken from that table; D and trimming were inferred from the DNA. The sample table lists some 70,000 clones, approximately 81% of them with a count of one. Of the sample, nearly 3.5% falls within the top ten clones.

The source is a person between 35 and 79 years old with oral cavity squamous cell carcinoma. The sequenced sample was PBMCs, obtained after nivolumab (anti-PD-1) treatment. This chain is built from TRBV6-5 and TRBJ1-5; the D gene assignment is ambiguous. The CDR3 protein is CASSLRGGSNQPQHF. The nucleotide sequence reads TGTGCCAGCAGCCTCCGGGGTGGAAGCAATCAGCCCCAGCATTTT.